Listed below are T cell receptor beta chains from one sample, sequenced in a study of blood T cell repertoires in COVID-19. TCRdb keeps only in-frame clones here, not all; method: immunoSEQ multiplex PCR. The sample consists of 210,000 or so clones, around 81% of them appearing once. The sample taken for sequencing was PBMCs or T cells enriched from blood (not recorded which). These receptors were collected from a woman between 50 and 59 years old with acute COVID-19. The CDR3 runs from the conserved cysteine through the conserved F or W. The order of the fields is clone size, V gene, J gene, D gene, CDR3 DNA, CDR3 protein. The D gene is left open where the match is weak. For some rows the clone size is stated as once, few or many, or as a class when expanded; others skip it.

>NA|TRBV19|TRBJ1-1|NA
TGTGCCAGTAGGACCGGGGAATTGAACACTGAAGCTTTCTTT
CASRTGELNTEAFF
>NA|TRBV6-5|TRBJ2-2|TRBD2
TGTGCCAGCAGTCTAGCGGTGCCGCGCACCGGGGAGCTGTTTTTT
CASSLAVPRTGELFF
>NA|TRBV7-2|TRBJ2-7|NA
TGTGCCAGCAGCTTTAGACAGGGACTCTTCTACGAGCAGTACTTC
CASSFRQGLFYEQYF
>NA|TRBV9|TRBJ2-3|TRBD2
TGTGCCAGCAGCGTCAGGACTAGTTATGCAGATACGCAGTATTTT
CASSVRTSYADTQYF
>NA|TRBV7-2|TRBJ1-2|NA
TGTGCCAGCAGCCCTACCGGGACACACCCCGTAGGGAACTATGGCTACACCTTC
CASSPTGTHPVGNYGYTF
>NA|TRBV6-5|TRBJ2-1|TRBD2
TGTGCCAGCAGTCAACTAGCGGGAATTCCTCATGAGCAGTTCTTC
CASSQLAGIPHEQFF
>NA|TRBV5-5|TRBJ1-2|NA
TGTGCCAGCAGCTTGGGTGTCAATGACTATGGCTACACCTTC
CASSLGVNDYGYTF
>NA|TRBV7-9|TRBJ1-1|NA
TGTGCCAGCAGCTTAAGTTCGGGGAGGCTGAAAGCTTTCTTT
CASSLSSGRLKAFF
>NA|TRBV24-1|TRBJ2-2|NA
TGTGCCACCAGTGATTTGAAGGGGTCGGACACCGGGGAGCTGTTTTTT
CATSDLKGSDTGELFF
>NA|TRBV10-3|TRBJ1-5|NA
TGTGCCATCAGTGAAGGGGCCAGCAATCAGCCCCAGCATTTT
CAISEGASNQPQHF
>NA|TRBV6-4|TRBJ1-1|TRBD1
TGTGCCAGCAGTGAGTCATCTGCCGACAGGGACACTGAAGCTTTCTTT
CASSESSADRDTEAFF
>NA|TRBV18|TRBJ1-1|NA
TGTGCCAGCTCACCTGGCCCGGGGAACACTGAAGCTTTCTTT
CASSPGPGNTEAFF
>NA|TRBV3-1/TRBV3-2|TRBJ1-2|NA
TGTGCCAGCAGCCGCTACTCGACGGGAGGCGGGACGGGAGGCTACACCTTC
CASSRYSTGGGTGGYTF
>NA|TRBV9|TRBJ2-6|NA
TGTGCCAGCAGCAAAACAGGATTCTCTGGGGCCAACGTCCTGACTTTC
CASSKTGFSGANVLTF
>NA|TRBV30|TRBJ2-1|NA
TGTGCCTGGAGTGTAAGACAATCCGGGACACTGGGGTGGGAGCAGTTCTTC
CAWSVRQSGTLGWEQFF
>once|TRBV27|TRBJ2-1|TRBD2
TGTGCCAGCAGTTTACCCGCTAGCGGGAGCAATGAGCAGTTCTTC
CASSLPASGSNEQFF
>few|TRBV7-7|TRBJ2-3|NA
TGTGCTAGCAGCCCTATCGGGGGTATGCTCGTAGATACGCAGTATTTT
CASSPIGGMLVDTQYF
>NA|TRBV7-9|TRBJ2-1|TRBD1
TGTGCCAGCAGTCCTCGCCGGACAGGGAGAGGGAATGAGCAGTTCTTC
CASSPRRTGRGNEQFF
>NA|TRBV7-2|TRBJ1-3|NA
TGTGCCAGCAGCTCGGTTAGCACGACTGGAAACACCATATATTTT
CASSSVSTTGNTIYF
>NA|TRBV5-4|TRBJ2-5|TRBD2
TGTGCCAGCAGCCCGTTGACTAGCTCGGACCAAGAGACCCAGTACTTC
CASSPLTSSDQETQYF
>NA|TRBV10-3|TRBJ2-5|TRBD1
TGTGCCATCAGCCTAACAGGGGGCCAAGAGACCCAGTACTTC
CAISLTGGQETQYF
>NA|TRBV28|TRBJ2-5|NA
TGTGCCAGCAGCTTCCTAATCCATCAAGAGACCCAGTACTTC
CASSFLIHQETQYF
>NA|TRBV11-3|TRBJ2-5|NA
TGTGCCAGCGGGCAACTTACAGGGATCCAAGAGACCCAGTACTTC
CASGQLTGIQETQYF
>NA|TRBV5-1|TRBJ2-6|TRBD1
TGCGCCAGCAGCTTGTCCGCCTCAGGGGGCCCTGGGGCCAACGTCCTGACTTTC
CASSLSASGGPGANVLTF
>NA|TRBV28|TRBJ1-5|NA
TGTGCCAGCAGTTTAGCCCCGTTCGGTTATCAGCCCCAGCATTTT
CASSLAPFGYQPQHF